The clone carrying this T cell receptor beta chain has only a few counts. A single record per CDR3 protein comes from TCRdb applying MiXCR to the 5' RACE reads. The sample has 600,000 to 800,000 distinct CDR3 sequences, about 20% seen once; the top ten hold around 4.4%. V was shortened by 5 bases and J by 3 bases, with 18 bases between the two germline ends. Germline lookup yields CDR1 MNHNS and CDR2 SASEGT. The CDR3 runs to 16 residues. The data were taken from a study of identical twins. These data also featured in a second study, about T cells expressing NK-cell markers.

Specimen: PBMCs. The TCR comes from a woman between 18 and 29 years old in good health. The rearrangement uses TRBV6-1 and TRBJ2-3, with a weak D call TRBD1 (6 bases). The CDR3 coding sequence is TGTGCCAGCAGTCGGCTTCCGGGACACGTTACAGATACGCAGTATTTT. Amino acid sequence: CASSRLPGHVTDTQYF.